The 28 T cell receptor beta chains below all came from one sample that was sequenced in a study of metastatic and nonmetastatic thyroid tumors. Before thyroid surgery, none of the patients had received any treatment. Using MiXCR, TCRdb re-called clones from the PCR reads. The sample contains about 34,000 clones, less than 20% of which appear only once. The source material was blood. All receptors come from a female donor with papillary thyroid cancer or a benign thyroid nodule (not recorded which). Some clones in this sample may be carry-over from other donors' samples.

This clone came up many times. This chain connects TRBV2 to TRBJ1-2; no clear D gene. V lost 5 bases, J lost 2 bases, and 9 bases lay in between. The germline V gene has CDR1 SNHLY and CDR2 FYNNEI. CDR3 size: 13 residues. CDR3 in DNA: TGTGCCAGCAGTTTGGACGGAAACTATGGCTACACCTTC. It codes for CASSLDGNYGYTF.

This clone was seen many times. The genes are TRBV18 and TRBJ2-4; TRBD2 agrees at 7 bases. The CDR3 consists of 14 residues. V dropped 6 bases and J dropped 9; count of bases not matched to a gene: 11. Per germline, CDR1 KGHSH and CDR2 LQKENI. CDR3 coding DNA: TGTGCCAGCTCCCTGGGGTCTTCGGGGGGCATTCAGTACTTC. Translation gives CASSLGSSGGIQYF.

This clone has ten or more counts. The rearrangement links TRBV7-6 to TRBJ1-3; no clear D gene. Trimming stripped 1 base from V and 4 bases from J, with 11 bases between. The germline V gene encodes CDR1 SGHVS and CDR2 FNYEAQ. This CDR3 region has 15 residues. The CDR3 sequence: CASSLGSGQGNTIYF. In DNA form, the CDR3 reads TGTGCCAGCAGCTTAGGTTCCGGCCAGGGAAACACCATATATTTT.

As concerns this clone: The germline gene is not matched at one end of the junction; a read error may be the cause. V usage is TRBV5-8 and J usage is TRBJ1-5; D is unclear. Germline loops: CDR1 SGHTS, CDR2 YDEGEE. The CDR3 is 14 amino acids. The CDR3 sequence: CASSLGAGNQPLHF. The CDR3, as DNA: TGTGCCAGCAGCTTGGGGGCAGGTAATCAGCCCCTGCATTTT. The full variable domain, rest sourced from reference TRBV5-8 and TRBJ1-5, is EAGVTQSPTHLIKTRGQQATLRCSPISGHTSVYWYQQALGLGLQFLLWYDEGEERNRGNFPPRFSGRQFPNYSSELNVNALELEDSALYLCASSLGAGNQPLHFGDGTRLSIL.

This clone was found many times. The rearrangement uses TRBV11-1 and TRBJ2-1, with 11 bases matching TRBD2. The V gene's germline CDR1 is SGHAT and CDR2 FQDESV (reference sequence). The V segment lost 7 bases and the J segment 2 bases; nucleotides outside the gene matches: 10. The CDR3 has 17 amino acids. CDR3 nucleotide sequence: TGTGCCAGCAACACAACTAGCGGGAGACGGACCTACAATGAGCAGTTCTTC. Translation gives CASNTTSGRRTYNEQFF.

This clone has a count of ten or more. V gene TRBV15 combines with J gene TRBJ2-6, with unresolved D. The CDR3 totals 15 residues. Trimming removed 0 bases from V and 0 bases from J, with 3 bases in between. CDR1 LNHNV and CDR2 YYDKDF come from the germline V gene (reference sequence). Here the CDR3 DNA reads TGTGCCACCAGCAGAGACAACTCTGGGGCCAACGTCCTGACTTTC. Translating it yields CATSRDNSGANVLTF. Full variable domain (outside the CDR3, taken from reference TRBV15 and TRBJ2-6): DAMVIQNPRYQVTQFGKPVTLSCSQTLNHNVMYWYQQKSSQAPKLLFHYYDKDFNNEADTPDNFQSRRPNTSFCFLDIRSPGLGDTAMYLCATSRDNSGANVLTFGAGSRLTVL.

This clone was seen repeatedly, ten times or more. The chain couples TRBV12-3 or TRBV12-4 to TRBJ1-1, with a possible D match to TRBD1 (5 bases). CDR3 length: 13 residues. Trimming cost V 3 bases and J 5 bases, with 10 bases left between them. The DNA of the CDR3 is TGTGCCAGCAGTTTTCGGGGGGGGACTGAAGCTTTCTTT. Amino acid sequence: CASSFRGGTEAFF.

This sequence joins TRBV6-1 and TRBJ1-5, with 7 bases aligning to TRBD1. The CDR3 covers 14 residues. V gave up 8 bases and J gave up 2 bases; unmatched junction bases: 6. Germline assignment: CDR1 MNHNS and CDR2 SASEGT. CDR3: CASRIQGGNQPQHF. The CDR3 DNA reads as TGTGCCAGCCGAATTCAGGGGGGCAATCAGCCCCAGCATTTT.

This clone was detected ten times or more. The V gene is TRBV20-1, the J gene TRBJ2-5, with unresolved D. V lost 0 bases to trimming and J lost 2 bases, with 10 bases between them. Germline V gene sequence: CDR1 DFQATT, CDR2 SNEGSKA (reference sequence). This CDR3 region has 14 residues. CDR3 protein: CSARDPRRQETQYF. CDR3 DNA: TGCAGTGCTAGAGATCCAAGGAGACAAGAGACCCAGTACTTC.

On this clone itself: A much larger clone is a single base away; this may be a read error. The rearrangement joins TRBV28 to TRBJ2-3; D assignment may be TRBD1 or TRBD2 (7 bases each). The CDR3 totals 15 residues. The V gene's germline CDR1 is MDHEN and CDR2 SYDVKM. CDR3 region: CVSSGDSRSTDTQYF. CDR3 nucleotides: TGTGTCAGCAGCGGGGACAGTCGGAGCACAGATACGCAGTATTTT.

This clone showed up many times. This rearrangement joins TRBV28 to TRBJ2-5; 13 bases line up with TRBD2. V shed 5 bases and J 2 bases; nucleotides not matched to a gene: 5. The CDR3 extends over 16 amino acids. CDR1 is MDHEN, CDR2 SYDVKM, per germline. Written as DNA, the CDR3 is TGTGCCAGCAGTCAAGGACTAGCGGGAGCACAAGAGACCCAGTACTTC. This gives the protein CASSQGLAGAQETQYF.

In this sample, this clone turned up many times. J is TRBJ2-7 and V is TRBV6-1; TRBD2 matches 8 bases. The J segment lost 1 base and the V segment lost 0 bases, leaving 2 bases of the junction unmatched. The CDR3 spans 15 residues. From germline, CDR1 is MNHNS and CDR2 SASEGT. CDR3 residues: CASSEASGESYEQYF. Here the CDR3 DNA reads TGTGCCAGCAGTGAAGCTAGCGGGGAGTCCTACGAGCAGTACTTC.

The V and J genes are TRBV14 and TRBJ2-1; TRBD1 might be the D (7 bases). The V end lost 4 bases, the J end lost 9 bases, and 22 bases lay between the germline ends. The CDR3 has 16 residues. CDR1 and CDR2 (germline): SGHDN, FVKESK. This CDR3 is CASSLNAGQWALEQFF. The CDR3 nucleotides are TGTGCCAGCAGCCTGAATGCGGGACAGTGGGCTCTTGAGCAGTTCTTC.

Many counts were recorded for this clone. V and J are TRBV20-1 and TRBJ2-2; D not resolved. CDR1 is DFQATT, CDR2 SNEGSKA, per germline (reference sequence). Trimming pared 1 base from V and 0 bases from J, leaving 6 bases between. This CDR3 region has 14 residues. CDR3 residues: CSARVRPNTGELFF. CDR3 bases: TGCAGTGCTAGAGTACGGCCGAACACCGGGGAGCTGTTTTTT.

At least ten counts were recorded for this clone. A much larger clone lies one base from this, so it may be a read error. CDR3 amino acids: CAGSEQGADTQYF. CDR3 nucleotide sequence: TGTGCCGGCAGTGAACAGGGGGCAGATACGCAGTATTTT. This chain joins TRBV2 and TRBJ2-3; 8 bases fit TRBD1. Germline values: CDR1 SNHLY, CDR2 FYNNEI. This CDR3 is built from 13 residues. The full variable domain, in which reference TRBV2 and TRBJ2-3 provide the parts outside the CDR3, is EPEVTQTPSHQVTQMGQEVILRCVPISNHLYFYWYRQILGQKVEFLVSFYNNEISEKSEIFDDQFSVERPDGSNFTLKIRSTKLEDSAMYFCAGSEQGADTQYFGPGTRLTVL.

As regards this clone: At one end the junction does not follow the germline gene, possibly because of a read error. This chain uses TRBV20-1 with TRBJ2-7; TRBD2 is a possible D gene (5 bases). This CDR3 has 16 residues. Germline V gene lookup returns CDR1 DFQATT and CDR2 SNEGSKA (reference sequence). This chain's CDR3 is CSTRTDDMAYSYEQYF. CDR3 DNA: TGCAGTACTAGAACCGACGACATGGCGTATTCCTACGAGCAGTACTTC.

This clone was observed at least ten times. Other DNA sequences of this sample code for an identical CDR3. The chain employs TRBV7-9 and TRBJ2-7; 7 bases map to TRBD2. V was clipped by 5 bases and J by 0 bases; unmatched bases: 7. Per the germline V gene, CDR1 is SEHNR and CDR2 is FQNEAQ (reference sequence). The CDR3 length is 15 residues. In DNA form, the CDR3 reads TGTGCCAGCAGCCACTCTAGCGGACCCTCCTACGAGCAGTACTTC. This translates into CASSHSSGPSYEQYF. Full variable domain (remainder filled in from reference TRBV7-9 and TRBJ2-7): DTGVSQNPRHKITKRGQNVTFRCDPISEHNRLYWYRQTLGQGPEFLTYFQNEAQLEKSRLLSDRFSAERPKGSFSTLEIQRTEQGDSAMYLCASSHSSGPSYEQYFGPGTRLTVT.

This clone showed up many times. The chain links TRBV9 to TRBJ1-6; D uncertain. The CDR3 consists of 14 residues. Trimming stripped 0 bases from V and 2 bases from J, with 3 bases between. Germline CDR1 is SGDLS and CDR2 is YYNGEE. The CDR3 reads CASSVDPYNSPLHF. CDR3 nucleotide sequence: TGTGCCAGCAGCGTAGACCCCTATAATTCACCCCTCCACTTT.

This clone occurred many times. The chain is built from TRBV6-4 and TRBJ2-3, with 12 bases fitting TRBD2. Trimming cost V 5 bases and J 3 bases; bases outside gene matches: 3. This CDR3 has 15 amino acids. From germline, CDR1 is MRHNA and CDR2 SNTAGT. The CDR3 nucleotides are TGTGCCAGCAGTCTACTAGCGGGAGGTACAGATACGCAGTATTTT. Its translation is CASSLLAGGTDTQYF.

This clone has a count of ten or more. This sequence joins TRBV20-1 and TRBJ1-5; a weak D match, TRBD1 (5 bases). Trimming took off 5 bases at V and 9 bases at J, with 23 bases between the two ends. This CDR3 comprises 15 residues. Germline CDR1 reads DFQATT; CDR2 reads SNEGSKA (reference sequence). The CDR3 nucleotides are TGCAGTGCTCCAACGAGGGACGCGCCTTTAGGGCCCCAGCATTTT. Translation: CSAPTRDAPLGPQHF.

This clone showed up many times. The genes are TRBV27 and TRBJ1-5, with D possibly being TRBD1 (6 bases). V lost 7 bases and J lost 6, with 22 bases in between. Germline V lookup: CDR1 MNHEY, CDR2 SMNVEV (reference sequence). This CDR3 spans 16 amino acids. CDR3: CASILGGGGWFQPQHF. The CDR3 DNA reads TGTGCCAGCATTCTAGGGGGGGGAGGTTGGTTTCAGCCCCAGCATTTT.

The table lists this clone with a few counts. The rearrangement links TRBV6-1 to TRBJ2-1; D remains unclear. This CDR3 is 12 amino acids long. Germline loops: CDR1 MNHNS, CDR2 SASEGT. The CDR3 region is CESSEGAASKFF. The CDR3 DNA sequence: TGTGAAAGCAGTGAAGGTGCGGCTAGTAAGTTCTTC.

There are many counts of this clone. The chain has TRBV28 and TRBJ1-1; no firm D call. CDR3 length: 11 residues. The germline CDR1 and CDR2 sequences are MDHEN and SYDVKM. Trimming removed 3 bases at V and 5 bases at J, with 4 bases between. CDR3 residues: CASSFWTEAFF. The CDR3 bases are TGTGCCAGCAGTTTTTGGACTGAAGCTTTCTTT.

The chain joins TRBV27 to TRBJ2-1; D unclear. This CDR3 contains 13 residues. Trimming removed 7 bases from V and 7 bases from J, with 14 bases in between. Germline loops: CDR1 MNHEY, CDR2 SMNVEV (reference sequence). The CDR3 is CASTSRCWNEQFF. In DNA, the CDR3 is TGTGCCAGCACCTCCCGGTGTTGGAATGAGCAGTTCTTC.

Comments on this clone: The junction departs from the called germline gene at one end, perhaps through a read error. The J gene is TRBJ2-7, the V gene TRBV9, with 8 bases fitting TRBD1. Germline loops: CDR1 SGDLS, CDR2 YYNGEE. The CDR3 contains 15 residues. CDR3 residues: CSSSPPGQGMVEQYF. The CDR3 coding sequence is TGTTCCAGCAGCCCTCCCGGACAGGGAATGGTAGAGCAGTACTTC.

This sequence joins TRBV7-8 and TRBJ2-7; perhaps TRBD2 as D (5 bases). CDR1 SGHVS and CDR2 FQNEAQ come from the germline V gene. V was trimmed by 3 bases and J by 5 bases, leaving 14 bases between them. CDR3 length: 14 residues. CDR3 loop: CASSFGEPPHEQYF. CDR3 nucleotide sequence: TGTGCCAGCAGCTTCGGGGAACCCCCCCACGAGCAGTACTTC.

This clone was picked up many times. V gene TRBV7-3 combines with J gene TRBJ2-1; possibly TRBD2 for D (5 bases). The germline CDR1 and CDR2 sequences are SGHTA and FQGTGA. The ends were cut back, 3 bases at V and 5 bases at J, with 8 bases in the middle. The CDR3 contains 13 residues. The CDR3 is CASSLSGDNEQFF. Written as DNA, the CDR3 is TGTGCCAGCAGCTTGAGCGGAGACAATGAGCAGTTCTTC.

Many counts were recorded for this clone. In DNA form, the CDR3 reads TGTGCCAGCAGATTACTCGGGGGGTTGTCCTATAATTCACCCCTCCACTTT. It specifies CASRLLGGLSYNSPLHF. The chain employs TRBV6-6 and TRBJ1-6, with TRBD1 as a possible D gene (5 bases). Trimming shortened V by 6 bases and J by 1 base, and 16 bases separated the two germline ends. The CDR3 runs to 17 residues. From germline, CDR1 is MNHNY and CDR2 SVGAGI (reference sequence).